This T cell receptor (beta chain) was observed in a study of beta chain features in type 1 diabetes. Germline assignment: CDR1 MDHEN and CDR2 SYDVKM. CDR3 length: 15 residues. V lost 3 bases to trimming and J lost 1 base, with 12 bases between them. The study, taken as a whole, reports: Significant though moderate, a shortening of TCRB CDR3s appeared in all four CD4+ subsets of Type 1 diabetes patients. cDNA-based reads could over-represent cells with high TCR expression.

Expressed TCRB transcripts were sequenced after all isolated RNA was converted to cDNA. It was found that naive, central memory and regulatory T cell samples averaged about 3.5 million reads. Libraries were prepared by immunoSEQ multiplex PCR; TCRdb keeps only in-frame clonotypes and omits some of them. Seen here are approximately 360,000 clones, around 12% observed once, and the top ten hold 0.0095% to 0.011%. Remarks on this clone: Its antigen is still unknown.

Input material: naive CD4+ T cells from blood. The rearrangement links TRBV28 to TRBJ1-2; a weak D match, TRBD1 (6 bases). The clonotype originates from a woman under 30 with type 1 diabetes. The CDR3 region has the DNA TGTGCCAGCAGTTTGGGAAGGACAGTTAACTATGGCTACACCTTC. Amino acid sequence: CASSLGRTVNYGYTF.